What follows describes a single T cell receptor (beta chain). The target antigen is unknown. Only in-frame clones appear in the TCRdb table, and some are missing; sequencing was by immunoSEQ multiplex PCR. Here the sample spans some 100,000 clones, 75% to 95% being singletons. This record belongs to a study of graft-versus-host responses after intestinal transplantation. Study at large: The study gave all recipients anti-thymocyte globulin induction, then tacrolimus and steroids for approximately 3 years.

Germline CDR1 reads LGHNA; CDR2 reads YNFKEQ. CDR3 length: 16 residues. V lost 1 base and J lost 5; bases outside the gene matches: 2. Whole-study findings and limits: Allografts of one patient group, those with graft-donor T cell macrochimerism, had high graft-versus-host to host-versus-graft clonal ratios. The recipient marrow held GvH clones, and some of them showed up first in ileum or blood.

The genes are TRBV4-2 and TRBJ2-5, with TRBD2 matching 15 bases. The sequencing used unstimulated CD8+ T cells sorted from spleen or lymph node cells, collected before intestinal transplant. The sequence was collected from a human donor who received an intestinal transplant. The chain's CDR3 is CASSQGTSGGAETQYF. The CDR3 region has the DNA TGTGCCAGCAGCCAAGGGACTAGCGGGGGGGCGGAGACCCAGTACTTC.